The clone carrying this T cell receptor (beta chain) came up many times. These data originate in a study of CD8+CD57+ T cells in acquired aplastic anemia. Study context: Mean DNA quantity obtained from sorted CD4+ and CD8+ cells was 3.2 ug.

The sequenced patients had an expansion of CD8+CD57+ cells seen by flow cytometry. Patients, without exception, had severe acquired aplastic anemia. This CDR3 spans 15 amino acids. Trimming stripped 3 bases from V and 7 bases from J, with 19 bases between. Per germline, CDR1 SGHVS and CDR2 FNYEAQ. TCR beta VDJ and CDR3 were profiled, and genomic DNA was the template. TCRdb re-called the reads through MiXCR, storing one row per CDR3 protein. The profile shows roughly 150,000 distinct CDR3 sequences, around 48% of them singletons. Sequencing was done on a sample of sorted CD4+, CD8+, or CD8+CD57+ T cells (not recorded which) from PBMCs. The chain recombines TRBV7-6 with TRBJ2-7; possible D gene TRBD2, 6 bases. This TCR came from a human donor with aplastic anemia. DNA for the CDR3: TGTGCCAGCAGCTTGTCTCCGGGAGAGGCCCAGGAGCAGTACTTC. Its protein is CASSLSPGEAQEQYF.